The entry that follows covers one TCR beta chain sequence. Its antigen is currently unknown. Donors showed nominal health when sampled, although they likely had unrecorded immune exposures. The CDR3 loop spans 15 amino acids. Germline values: CDR1 SGHTA, CDR2 FQGTGA. V was trimmed by 2 bases and J by 1 base, leaving 11 bases between them. The data belong to a study of cytomegalovirus exposure and HLA in healthy donors. Findings of the study overall: The authors later linked a missense DCLRE1C variant to TCR beta V- and J-gene trimming. Presence/absence comparisons presumed near-even sequencing depth among donors.

60 Vbeta and 13 Jbeta primers were used in PCR. TCRdb's copy holds only in-frame clones and misses some; the assay was immunoSEQ multiplex PCR. The sample holds just over 150,000 clones. This receptor was identified in a woman aged 55-69 years in good health and CMV-seronegative. What was sequenced was PBMCs. The rearrangement links TRBV7-3 to TRBJ2-5; TRBD1 is a possible D gene (5 bases). Here the CDR3 reads CASSLDGRVQETQYF. CDR3 in DNA: TGTGCCAGCAGCTTAGATGGCAGGGTCCAAGAGACCCAGTACTTC.